Listed below are T cell receptor beta chains from one sample, sequenced in a study of blood T cell repertoires in COVID-19. Only in-frame clones appear in the TCRdb table, and some are missing; sequencing was by immunoSEQ multiplex PCR. The sample includes over 120,000 clones, more than 75% of them seen just once. The sample comprised peripheral blood. These receptors were collected from a woman between 50 and 59 years old with active or convalescent COVID-19. The CDR3 runs from the conserved cysteine through the conserved F or W. The order of the fields is J gene, V gene, clone size, D gene, CDR3 DNA, CDR3 protein. D genes are given only for firm matches. Clone size is stated in some rows and not others, as once, few, many or a class when expanded.

>TRBJ1-1|TRBV28|once|TRBD1
TGTGCCAGCAGCTCTTACAGACAGGGGACGAACACTGAAGCTTTCTTT
CASSSYRQGTNTEAFF
>TRBJ1-5|TRBV11-3|-|TRBD1
TGTGCCAGCAGCCTAGGGGGCAGGGAGGACCAGCCCCAGCATTTT
CASSLGGREDQPQHF
>TRBJ2-7|TRBV4-1|-|TRBD2
TGCGCCAGCAGTCCTAGCGGGAGTGTACTCCGTTTGGGCGAGCAGTACTTC
CASSPSGSVLRLGEQYF
>TRBJ2-1|TRBV4-3|-|-
TGCGCCAGCAGTGCGGGGACCGTCTCCTACAATGAGCAGTTCTTC
CASSAGTVSYNEQFF
>TRBJ1-2|TRBV19|-|TRBD1
TGTGCCAGTAGTTCCTTGACAGGGGATCATCGGGGCTACACCTTC
CASSSLTGDHRGYTF
>TRBJ2-1|TRBV7-2|-|-
TGTGCCAGCAGCTTAGAGGAGGGGGCATATACAGATGAGCAGTTCTTC
CASSLEEGAYTDEQFF
>TRBJ2-5|TRBV18|-|-
TGTGCCAGCTCACTCGGGACACAAGAGACCCAGTACTTC
CASSLGTQETQYF
>TRBJ2-3|TRBV6-2/TRBV6-3|-|TRBD2
TGTGCCAGCAGTTTGACTCCTAGCGGGGGGGCAGATACGCAGTATTTT
CASSLTPSGGADTQYF
>TRBJ2-5|TRBV5-1|-|-
TGCGCCAGCAGCAAGAGGGATAGGGAGACCCAGTACTTC
CASSKRDRETQYF
>TRBJ1-2|TRBV4-3|-|-
TGCGCCAGCAGCCAAGCTGGGGCCAACTATGGCTACACCTTC
CASSQAGANYGYTF
>TRBJ1-1|TRBV6-4|-|TRBD1
TGTGCCAGCAGCACCAGACAGGGCACTGAAGCTTTCTTT
CASSTRQGTEAFF
>TRBJ2-7|TRBV4-2|-|TRBD2
TGTGCCAGCAGCCAAGGGCGGGGGGGCTACGAGCAGTACTTC
CASSQGRGGYEQYF